This is a list of T cell receptor beta chains from one sample in a study of T cells in Graves' hyperthyroidism and ophthalmopathy. TCRdb ran MiXCR on the multiplex PCR reads and lists one entry per CDR3 protein. The profile shows about 180,000 distinct CDR3 sequences, over 15% of them singletons. The specimen was blood. The receptors here all came from a woman between 45 and 60 years old with Graves' hyperthyroidism. The CDR3 runs from the conserved cysteine through the conserved F or W. D genes are given only for firm matches. The size field is filled for only some rows; it gives once, few, many or a size class.

D: NA
size: few
V: TRBV20-1
J: TRBJ2-4
DNA: TGCAGTGCTAGAGATCTTAGGAGAAACATTCAGTACTTC
CDR3: CSARDLRRNIQYF

D: NA
size: many
V: TRBV15
J: TRBJ2-1
DNA: TGTGCCACCAGCCCCCGGGGGTCGGGTTCCTACAATGAGCAGTTCTTC
CDR3: CATSPRGSGSYNEQFF

D: NA
size: NA
V: TRBV19
J: TRBJ1-6
DNA: TGTGCCAGTAGTATAGGGCGGGTAGTTGATTCACCCCTCCACTTT
CDR3: CASSIGRVVDSPLHF

D: NA
size: many
V: TRBV5-5
J: TRBJ1-5
DNA: TGTGCCAGCAGCTTGTATGGAGGGCAGGGAAATCAGCCCCAGCATTTT
CDR3: CASSLYGGQGNQPQHF

D: TRBD1
size: many
V: TRBV5-1
J: TRBJ1-1
DNA: TGCGCCAGCAGCCCCACGACAGGGACGGGTACTGAAGCTTTCTTT
CDR3: CASSPTTGTGTEAFF

D: NA
size: NA
V: TRBV4-2
J: TRBJ1-1
DNA: TGTGCCAGCAGGAACTTGGGGAAATCGAACACTGAAGCTTTCTTT
CDR3: CASRNLGKSNTEAFF

D: TRBD1
size: many
V: TRBV19
J: TRBJ1-2
DNA: TGTGCCAGTATGAGTCGGACAGGGAACAACTATGGCTACACCTTC
CDR3: CASMSRTGNNYGYTF

D: TRBD1
size: once
V: TRBV7-9
J: TRBJ2-2
DNA: TGTGCCAGCAGCGGAACGACAGGGGAAGACGGGGAGCTGTTTTTT
CDR3: CASSGTTGEDGELFF

D: NA
size: many
V: TRBV28
J: TRBJ1-1
DNA: TGTGCCAGCAGTCCCCACACTGAAGCTTTCTTT
CDR3: CASSPHTEAFF

D: NA
size: many
V: TRBV20-1
J: TRBJ2-1
DNA: TGCAGTGCTAGAGGGGGCTCGAGCTCCTACAATGAGCAGTTCTTC
CDR3: CSARGGSSSYNEQFF

D: TRBD1
size: NA
V: TRBV6-1
J: TRBJ1-3
DNA: TGTGCCAGCAGTCCGGGACAGCCTTATTCTGGAAACACCATATATTTT
CDR3: CASSPGQPYSGNTIYF

D: NA
size: many
V: TRBV14
J: TRBJ2-5
DNA: TGTGCCAGCTGGGTAGGGACGGTGGAGACCCAGTACTTC
CDR3: CASWVGTVETQYF

D: NA
size: many
V: TRBV7-2
J: TRBJ1-1
DNA: TGTGCCAGCAGCCGATCCACAACCGCGGTAGCTTTCTTT
CDR3: CASSRSTTAVAFF

D: TRBD1
size: many
V: TRBV11-2
J: TRBJ2-5
DNA: TGTGCCAGCAGCCCGAGGGACAGGGGTATGGAGACCCAGTACTTC
CDR3: CASSPRDRGMETQYF

D: NA
size: many
V: TRBV28
J: TRBJ2-5
DNA: TGTGCCAGCAGTTTAGCCGGGACGGGACGCCAAGAGACCCAGTACTTC
CDR3: CASSLAGTGRQETQYF

D: NA
size: few
V: TRBV28
J: TRBJ1-4
DNA: TGTGCCAGCAGCGACCACGCCTCAACTAATGAAAAACTGTTTTTT
CDR3: CASSDHASTNEKLFF

D: NA
size: few
V: TRBV19
J: TRBJ1-1
DNA: TGTGCCGTCAGACCCGGGATCAAGGTGGAGAACACTGAAGCTTTCTTT
CDR3: CAVRPGIKVENTEAFF

D: TRBD1
size: NA
V: TRBV7-4
J: TRBJ2-3
DNA: TGTGCCTCCAAGGGCCAGGGGGCCCCTACTACGGATACGCAGTATTTT
CDR3: CASKGQGAPTTDTQYF

D: NA
size: many
V: TRBV28
J: TRBJ2-7
DNA: TGTGCCAGCAACAGACCTCAACAGGGATGGTCGGACGAGCAGTACTTC
CDR3: CASNRPQQGWSDEQYF

D: TRBD1
size: many
V: TRBV27
J: TRBJ2-1
DNA: TGTGCCAGCAGTCCGGGGACAGGGGGGCGCAATGAGCAGTTCTTC
CDR3: CASSPGTGGRNEQFF

D: NA
size: many
V: TRBV19
J: TRBJ1-2
DNA: TGTGCCAGTAGGAGGGGGTACCCTAACTATGGCTACACCTTC
CDR3: CASRRGYPNYGYTF

D: TRBD1
size: few
V: TRBV4-1
J: TRBJ2-6
DNA: TGCGCCAGCAGCCTGATAGTCCTGGGGACAGGGGGCTCTGGGGCCAACGTCCTGACTTTC
CDR3: CASSLIVLGTGGSGANVLTF

D: NA
size: NA
V: TRBV4-1
J: TRBJ2-2
DNA: TGCGCCAGCAGGCAGTCTGGGGCAGGAACCGGGGAGCTGTTTTTT
CDR3: CASRQSGAGTGELFF

D: TRBD1
size: many
V: TRBV13
J: TRBJ2-7
DNA: TGTGCCAGCAGCCCTAGGACAGGGGGCGAGCAGTACTTC
CDR3: CASSPRTGGEQYF

D: NA
size: few
V: TRBV20-1
J: TRBJ1-5
DNA: TGCAGTGCTAGTGGGCGAAGTAGCAATCAGCCCCAGCATTTT
CDR3: CSASGRSSNQPQHF

D: TRBD1
size: few
V: TRBV5-6
J: TRBJ1-5
DNA: TGTGCCAGCAGCTTGTGGACAGGGGGTTATAGCAATCAGCCCCAGCATTTT
CDR3: CASSLWTGGYSNQPQHF

D: TRBD2
size: few
V: TRBV18
J: TRBJ2-3
DNA: TGTGCCAGCTCACCAATGGAGCGGGGGGCTAGAGATACGCAGTATTTT
CDR3: CASSPMERGARDTQYF

D: NA
size: many
V: TRBV7-6
J: TRBJ1-4
DNA: TGTGCCAGCAGCTCAGACAGGGAAAAACTGTTTTTT
CDR3: CASSSDREKLFF

D: NA
size: NA
V: TRBV6-1
J: TRBJ2-7
DNA: TGTGCCAGCAGCCTAGACGGACCGAGCTCCTGCGAGCAGTACTTC
CDR3: CASSLDGPSSCEQYF

D: NA
size: NA
V: TRBV28
J: TRBJ1-2
DNA: TGTGCCAGCAGTTTCGCCCACGGACTGGTGGGAGGCTACACCTTC
CDR3: CASSFAHGLVGGYTF

D: NA
size: few
V: TRBV5-1
J: TRBJ1-1
DNA: TGCGCCAGCAGCTCACGAGGGACTCAAGATGAAGCTTTCTTT
CDR3: CASSSRGTQDEAFF

D: NA
size: many
V: TRBV5-1
J: TRBJ1-4
DNA: TGCGCCAGCAGCTTGGGCAGAGAACCGCCCGGAAAACTGTTTTTT
CDR3: CASSLGREPPGKLFF

D: NA
size: many
V: TRBV4-1
J: TRBJ1-5
DNA: TGCGCCAGCAGCCAAGATCATGGAGTCAGTCAGCCCCAGCATTTT
CDR3: CASSQDHGVSQPQHF

D: NA
size: few
V: TRBV6-5
J: TRBJ1-6
DNA: TGTGCCAGCACCTCTAATTATTTTAGGGGGTTCCAGAATTCACCCCTCCACTTT
CDR3: CASTSNYFRGFQNSPLHF

D: NA
size: many
V: TRBV6-5
J: TRBJ2-7
DNA: TGTGCCAGCAGTTACTCTGACAGTGGGATGGGGCGATCACCGGGTGGGGCCTCATACGAGCAGTACTTC
CDR3: CASSYSDSGMGRSPGGASYEQYF

D: NA
size: many
V: TRBV2
J: TRBJ2-7
DNA: TGTGCCAGCAGTGAAGGACAGCTGGGCGAGCAGTACTTC
CDR3: CASSEGQLGEQYF

D: TRBD2
size: many
V: TRBV12-3/TRBV12-4
J: TRBJ2-3
DNA: TGTGCCAGCAGTTTAAGACTAGCGGGGGCGGTAGATACGCAGTATTTT
CDR3: CASSLRLAGAVDTQYF

D: TRBD1
size: many
V: TRBV20-1
J: TRBJ2-1
DNA: TGCAGTGCCGAGCAGGGGGCCTACAATGAGCAGTTCTTC
CDR3: CSAEQGAYNEQFF

D: NA
size: NA
V: TRBV6-1
J: TRBJ1-4
DNA: TGTGCCAGCAGCCGAAGCCAACAGGTTCGACTGTTTTTT
CDR3: CASSRSQQVRLFF